The rows below give T cell receptor beta chains drawn from one sample of a study of blood T cell repertoires in COVID-19. Using immunoSEQ multiplex PCR, the repertoire was profiled, and TCRdb retains in-frame clones only, with some absent. Among 45,000 to 75,000 clones listed, 88% were seen once. The sequencing sample was made of peripheral blood. The receptors come from a man between 60 and 70 years old with acute or convalescent COVID-19. Both conserved end residues are part of each CDR3. The order of the fields is J gene, clone size, V gene, D gene, CDR3 DNA, CDR3 protein. D genes are given only for firm matches. Expanded clones are given a class, and other clones once, few, many or no size at all.

TRBJ2-7 | . | TRBV19 | . | TGTGCCAGTAGTATCCGCCAGGGTGGATCCTACGAGCAGTACTTC | CASSIRQGGSYEQYF
TRBJ2-1 | . | TRBV19 | TRBD2 | TGTGCCAGTAGTCTAGCGGGAGGCCCCTACAATGAGCAGTTCTTC | CASSLAGGPYNEQFF
TRBJ2-1 | . | TRBV3-1/TRBV3-2 | . | TGTGCCACCCAAAGCTTGTCCTACAATGAGCAGTTCTTC | CATQSLSYNEQFF
TRBJ2-2 | . | TRBV5-4 | TRBD1 | TGTGCCAGCAGCTTAAGACAGGGGGTACCCGGGGAGCTGTTTTTT | CASSLRQGVPGELFF
TRBJ2-1 | . | TRBV27 | . | TGTGCCAGCAGTTTATACTTCCCCAATGAGCAGTTCTTC | CASSLYFPNEQFF
TRBJ2-7 | . | TRBV21-1 | . | TGTGCCAGCAGCAAGGGGAGCGGGGGCCAATTCTCCTACGAGCAGTACTTC | CASSKGSGGQFSYEQYF
TRBJ1-4 | . | TRBV5-4 | . | TGTGCCAGCAGCTCCACAAGTGCAACTAATGAAAAACTGTTTTTT | CASSSTSATNEKLFF
TRBJ2-3 | . | TRBV2 | TRBD2 | TGTGCCAGCAGTGGACCGGGAGGGAGCACAGATACGCAGTATTTT | CASSGPGGSTDTQYF
TRBJ2-2 | . | TRBV6-5 | TRBD2 | TGTGCCAGCAGCTATAGCGGGAGAGCCACCGGGGAGCTGTTTTTT | CASSYSGRATGELFF
TRBJ2-5 | . | TRBV7-9 | . | TGTGCCAGCCTTAGCGGACCCCAAGAGACCCAGTACTTC | CASLSGPQETQYF
TRBJ2-7 | . | TRBV11-2 | TRBD2 | TGTGCCAGCAGCTTAGGACTAGCGGGACATTTTGGAGAGCAGTACTTC | CASSLGLAGHFGEQYF
TRBJ2-7 | few | TRBV10-1 | . | TGCGCCAGCAGTGAGTCGGCGGGATCGGGGGAGCAGTACTTC | CASSESAGSGEQYF
TRBJ2-7 | . | TRBV11-2 | TRBD1 | TGTGCCAGCAGTTTTGACAGGGGGCTGGGAGAGCAGTACTTC | CASSFDRGLGEQYF
TRBJ1-5 | . | TRBV28 | . | TGTGCCAGCAGTTTATTGGGACAAAGGGGGAATCAGCCCCAGCATTTT | CASSLLGQRGNQPQHF
TRBJ1-5 | . | TRBV12-3/TRBV12-4 | TRBD1 | TGTGCCAGCAGTCCAGGGGGAAATCAGCCCCAGCATTTT | CASSPGGNQPQHF
TRBJ2-7 | . | TRBV18 | . | TGTGCCAGCTCACCGAACAGGATGGTGGACGAGCAGTACTTC | CASSPNRMVDEQYF
TRBJ2-3 | . | TRBV2 | TRBD2 | TGTGCCAGCAGTGTGAGGACTAGCGGGTCAGATACGCAGTATTTT | CASSVRTSGSDTQYF
TRBJ2-5 | . | TRBV10-1 | TRBD2 | TGCGCCAGCAGTGACCGTAGGGGAGGGGAAGAGACCCAGTACTTC | CASSDRRGGEETQYF
TRBJ1-5 | . | TRBV6-1 | TRBD1 | TGTGCCAGCAGTGAAGCGAGGGACAGGGGTGGCAATCAGCCCCAGCATTTT | CASSEARDRGGNQPQHF
TRBJ2-6 | once | TRBV7-8 | . | TGTGCCAGCAGCTTTATGAGTTCTGGGGCCAACGTCCTGACTTTC | CASSFMSSGANVLTF
TRBJ1-1 | . | TRBV4-1 | . | TGCGCCAGCAGCCAAACCCAGGGCGGGACCCCCAAAGGCACTGAAGCTTTCTTT | CASSQTQGGTPKGTEAFF
TRBJ2-5 | . | TRBV5-1 | . | TGCGCCAGCAGCTCGGGACAGGGGGTTTCTCGGACTAGCGGGCCCCTCCGGCCGGAGACCCAGTACTTC | CASSSGQGVSRTSGPLRPETQYF
TRBJ2-3 | once | TRBV7-9 | . | TGTGCCAGCAGCCGCGAGGGACATACGGATACGCAGTATTTT | CASSREGHTDTQYF
TRBJ2-2 | . | TRBV4-1 | TRBD2 | TGCGCCAGCACGAGGACTAGCGGCACCGGGGAGCTGTTTTTT | CASTRTSGTGELFF
TRBJ1-2 | . | TRBV7-3 | TRBD1 | TGTGCCAGCAGCTTAGACAGGGCAGGCTATGGCTACACCTTC | CASSLDRAGYGYTF
TRBJ2-4 | . | TRBV19 | . | TGTGCCAGTACTCGGACTCTCGTTGGCAAAAACATTCAGTACTTC | CASTRTLVGKNIQYF
TRBJ2-1 | . | TRBV9 | TRBD2 | TGTGCCAGCAGCGGAGGAGCGGGAGCAACCTTCAATGAGCAGTTCTTC | CASSGGAGATFNEQFF
TRBJ2-5 | . | TRBV29-1 | . | TGCAGCGTTTGGGGGGGCGAAGAGACCCAGTACTTC | CSVWGGEETQYF
TRBJ2-7 | once | TRBV30 | TRBD1 | TGTGCCTGGGGGGCCGGGACAGGGATCTACGAGCAGTACTTC | CAWGAGTGIYEQYF
TRBJ2-2 | . | TRBV5-1 | TRBD1 | TGCGCCAGCAGCGAACAGGGGGCGCACACCGGGGAGCTGTTTTTT | CASSEQGAHTGELFF
TRBJ1-6 | . | TRBV28 | TRBD1 | TGTGCCAGCAGGTCATCCGGGACAGGGAGTTCACCCCTCCACTTT | CASRSSGTGSSPLHF
TRBJ1-1 | . | TRBV7-9 | TRBD1 | TGTGCCAGCAGCTTAGTACAGGGGGCTAACACTGAAGCTTTCTTT | CASSLVQGANTEAFF
TRBJ2-1 | . | TRBV27 | TRBD1 | TGTGCCAGCAGTTCCCCGGGACAGGCTTTCCGCTACAATGAGCAGTTCTTC | CASSSPGQAFRYNEQFF
TRBJ2-7 | . | TRBV4-1 | TRBD1 | TGCGCCAGCAGCCAAGCCGGGACAGGGGTCTACGAGCAGTACTTC | CASSQAGTGVYEQYF
TRBJ1-4 | . | TRBV2 | TRBD1 | TGTGCCAGCAGTCGGGACAGGGGGCGAGGCGAAAAACTGTTTTTT | CASSRDRGRGEKLFF
TRBJ2-3 | . | TRBV7-2 | TRBD2 | TGTGCCAGCAGCTCTAGCGGGAGGGGTCTGGAGCAGTATTTT | CASSSSGRGLEQYF
TRBJ1-1 | . | TRBV28 | . | TGTGCCAGCAGGGTCCTACCCAACACTGAAGCTTTCTTT | CASRVLPNTEAFF
TRBJ2-2 | . | TRBV7-2 | . | TGTGCCAGCAGCTTAGTTCGCCTAGTCAAGAGCGGGGAGCTGTTTTTT | CASSLVRLVKSGELFF
TRBJ2-7 | . | TRBV7-8 | TRBD1 | TGTGCCAGCAGCTTGGTCCGGGACAGGGTTTTTTACGAGCAGTACTTC | CASSLVRDRVFYEQYF
TRBJ1-6 | few | TRBV23-1 | TRBD1 | TGCGCCAGCAGTCACAACCCCCCCGGGACAGGGGGGTTAGCTAATTCACCCCTCCACTTT | CASSHNPPGTGGLANSPLHF
TRBJ1-3 | . | TRBV9 | . | TGTGCCAGCAGCGCGGGTGTTTTGGGCTCTGGAAACACCATATATTTT | CASSAGVLGSGNTIYF